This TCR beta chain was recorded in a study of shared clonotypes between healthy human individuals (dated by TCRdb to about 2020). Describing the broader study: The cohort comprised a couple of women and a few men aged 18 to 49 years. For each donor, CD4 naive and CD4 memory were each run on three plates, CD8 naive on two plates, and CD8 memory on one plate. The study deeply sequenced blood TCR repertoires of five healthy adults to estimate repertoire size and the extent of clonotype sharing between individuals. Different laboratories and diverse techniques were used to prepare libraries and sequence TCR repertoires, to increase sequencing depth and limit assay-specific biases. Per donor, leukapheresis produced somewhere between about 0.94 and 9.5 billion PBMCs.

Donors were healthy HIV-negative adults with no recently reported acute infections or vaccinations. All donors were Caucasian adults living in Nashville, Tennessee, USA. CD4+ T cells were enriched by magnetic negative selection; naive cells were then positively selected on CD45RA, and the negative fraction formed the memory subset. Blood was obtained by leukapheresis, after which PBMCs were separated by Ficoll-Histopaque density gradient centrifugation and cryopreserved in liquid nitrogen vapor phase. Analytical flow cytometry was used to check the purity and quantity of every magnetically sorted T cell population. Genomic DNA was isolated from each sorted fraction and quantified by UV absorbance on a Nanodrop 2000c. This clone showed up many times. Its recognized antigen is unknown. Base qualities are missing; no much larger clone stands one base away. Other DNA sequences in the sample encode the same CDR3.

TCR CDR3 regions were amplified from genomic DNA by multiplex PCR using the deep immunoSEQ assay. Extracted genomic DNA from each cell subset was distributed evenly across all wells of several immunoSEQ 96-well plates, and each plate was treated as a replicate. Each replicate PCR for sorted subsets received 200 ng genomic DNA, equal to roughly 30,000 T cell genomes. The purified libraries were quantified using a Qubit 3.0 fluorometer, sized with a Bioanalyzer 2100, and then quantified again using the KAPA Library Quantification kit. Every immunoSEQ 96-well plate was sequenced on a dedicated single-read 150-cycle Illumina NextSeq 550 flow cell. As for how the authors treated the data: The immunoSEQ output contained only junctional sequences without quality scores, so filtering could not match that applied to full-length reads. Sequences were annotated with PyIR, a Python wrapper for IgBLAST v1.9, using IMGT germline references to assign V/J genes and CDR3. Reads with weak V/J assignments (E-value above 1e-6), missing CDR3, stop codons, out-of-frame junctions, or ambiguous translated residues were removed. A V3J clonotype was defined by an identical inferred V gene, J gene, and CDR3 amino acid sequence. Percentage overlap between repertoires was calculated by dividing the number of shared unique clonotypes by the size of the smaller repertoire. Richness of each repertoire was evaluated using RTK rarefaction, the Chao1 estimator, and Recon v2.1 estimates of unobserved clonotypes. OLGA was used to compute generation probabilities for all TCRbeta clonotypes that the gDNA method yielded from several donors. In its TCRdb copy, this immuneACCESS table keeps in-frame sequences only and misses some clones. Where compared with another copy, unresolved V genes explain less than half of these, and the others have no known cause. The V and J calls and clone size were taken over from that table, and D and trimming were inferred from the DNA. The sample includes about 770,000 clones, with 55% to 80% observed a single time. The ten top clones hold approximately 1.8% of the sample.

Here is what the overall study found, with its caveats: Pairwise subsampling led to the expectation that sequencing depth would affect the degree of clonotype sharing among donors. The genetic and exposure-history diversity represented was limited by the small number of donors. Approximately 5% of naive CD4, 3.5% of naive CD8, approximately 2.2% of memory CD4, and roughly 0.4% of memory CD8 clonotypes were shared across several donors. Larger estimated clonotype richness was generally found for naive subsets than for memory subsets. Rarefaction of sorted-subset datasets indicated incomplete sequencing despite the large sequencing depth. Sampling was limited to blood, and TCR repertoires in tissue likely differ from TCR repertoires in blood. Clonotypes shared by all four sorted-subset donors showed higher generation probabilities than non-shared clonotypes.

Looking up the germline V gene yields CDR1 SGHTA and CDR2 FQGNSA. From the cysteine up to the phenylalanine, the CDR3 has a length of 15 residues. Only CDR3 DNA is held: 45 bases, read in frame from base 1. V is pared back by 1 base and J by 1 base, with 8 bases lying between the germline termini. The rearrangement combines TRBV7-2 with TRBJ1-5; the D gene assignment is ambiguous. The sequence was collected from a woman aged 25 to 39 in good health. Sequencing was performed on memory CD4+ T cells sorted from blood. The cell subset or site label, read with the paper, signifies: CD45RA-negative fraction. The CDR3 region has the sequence CASSLVGGSNQPQHF. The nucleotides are TGTGCCAGCAGCTTAGTGGGCGGGAGCAATCAGCCCCAGCATTTT.